The sequence of this T cell receptor beta chain was determined in a study of CD8 T cells in ankylosing spondylitis. General study points: Prior literature has documented some motif variants in synovial fluid and blood from reactive arthritis. In peripheral blood, disease-linked CD8+ clones occurred at relatively low frequencies. Typical of ankylosing spondylitis blood, it appeared, was a TCR beta motif of under 10 highly homologous variants. According to the report, clones linked to the disease were significantly enriched in matched synovial fluid samples taken from ankylosing spondylitis patients.

Quantitative 5'-RACE with molecular barcodes generated TCR beta libraries. TCRdb redid the calling of the 5' RACE reads with MiXCR, one entry per CDR3 protein. Of about 500,000 distinct CDR3 sequences detected, 9.5% to 15% appear once; the ten largest clones hold under 7.5%. Germline V gives CDR1 SGHAT, CDR2 FQNNGV. V gave up 1 base and J gave up 5 bases; unmatched junction bases: 10. The CDR3 runs 17 residues. As regards this clonotype: The antigen is undetermined.

The sequenced sample was blood, either unsorted or a sorted T cell fraction (not recorded which). The chain recombines TRBV11-2 with TRBJ2-5; 10 bases map to TRBD2. This receptor was obtained from a male donor with ankylosing spondylitis. CDR3 DNA sequence: TGTGCCAGCAGCTTAGGGACTAGCGGACTAGGGACGGAGACCCAGTACTTC. It translates to CASSLGTSGLGTETQYF.